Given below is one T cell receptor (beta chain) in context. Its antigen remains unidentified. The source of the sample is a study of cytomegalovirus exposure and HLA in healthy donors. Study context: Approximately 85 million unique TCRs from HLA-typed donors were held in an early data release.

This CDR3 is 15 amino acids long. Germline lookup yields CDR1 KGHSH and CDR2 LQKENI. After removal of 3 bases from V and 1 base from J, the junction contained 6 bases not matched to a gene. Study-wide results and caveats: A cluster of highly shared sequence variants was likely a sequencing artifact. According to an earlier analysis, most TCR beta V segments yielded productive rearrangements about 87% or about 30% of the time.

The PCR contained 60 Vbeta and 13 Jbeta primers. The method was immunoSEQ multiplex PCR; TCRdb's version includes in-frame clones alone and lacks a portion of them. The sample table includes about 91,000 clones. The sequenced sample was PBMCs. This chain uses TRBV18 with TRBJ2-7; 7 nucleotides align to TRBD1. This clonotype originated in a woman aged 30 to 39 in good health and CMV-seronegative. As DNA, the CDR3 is TGTGCCAGCTCACCCGGGACAGACCCTTCCTACGAGCAGTACTTC. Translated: CASSPGTDPSYEQYF.